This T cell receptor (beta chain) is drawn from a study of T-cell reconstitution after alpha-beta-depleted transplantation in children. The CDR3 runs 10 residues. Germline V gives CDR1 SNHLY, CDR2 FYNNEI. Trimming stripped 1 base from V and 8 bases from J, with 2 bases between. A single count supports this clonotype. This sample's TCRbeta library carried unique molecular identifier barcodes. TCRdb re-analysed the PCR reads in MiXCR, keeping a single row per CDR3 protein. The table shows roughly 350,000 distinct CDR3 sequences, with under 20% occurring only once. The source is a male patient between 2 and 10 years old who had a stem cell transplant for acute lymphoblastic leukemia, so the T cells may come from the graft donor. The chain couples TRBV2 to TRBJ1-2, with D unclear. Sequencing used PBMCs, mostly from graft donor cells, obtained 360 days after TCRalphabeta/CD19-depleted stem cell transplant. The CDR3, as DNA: TGTGCCAGCAGTGAAGGCGGCTACACCTTC. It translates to CASSEGGYTF.